This T cell receptor beta chain originates from a study of blood T cell repertoires in COVID-19. Study details: The study drew acute and convalescent COVID-19 samples from the United States, Italy and Spain. Nucleic acid was either cDNA or gDNA, and it came from T cells, B-cell-depleted T cells, or PBMCs.

Germline V gene lookup returns CDR1 MNHEY and CDR2 SVGAGI. The CDR3 runs 13 residues. Trimming removed 8 bases from V and 5 bases from J, with 15 bases in between. Original processing notes: The authors estimated nucleated cell counts from reference gene primer amplification. This table comes from immunoSEQ multiplex PCR, and its TCRdb copy is limited to in-frame clones, with some not included. The V and J calls and clone size come from that table; D and trimming were worked out from the DNA. Here the sample spans some 120,000 clones, nearly 90% being singletons. The receptor was isolated from a woman of 80 years or more with acute or convalescent COVID-19. Sequenced: peripheral blood. The chain recombines TRBV6-5 with TRBJ2-5, with unresolved D. CDR3 coding DNA: TGTGCCAGCTCCCCAGGAATTTGGGAGACCCAGTACTTC. Translating gives CASSPGIWETQYF.